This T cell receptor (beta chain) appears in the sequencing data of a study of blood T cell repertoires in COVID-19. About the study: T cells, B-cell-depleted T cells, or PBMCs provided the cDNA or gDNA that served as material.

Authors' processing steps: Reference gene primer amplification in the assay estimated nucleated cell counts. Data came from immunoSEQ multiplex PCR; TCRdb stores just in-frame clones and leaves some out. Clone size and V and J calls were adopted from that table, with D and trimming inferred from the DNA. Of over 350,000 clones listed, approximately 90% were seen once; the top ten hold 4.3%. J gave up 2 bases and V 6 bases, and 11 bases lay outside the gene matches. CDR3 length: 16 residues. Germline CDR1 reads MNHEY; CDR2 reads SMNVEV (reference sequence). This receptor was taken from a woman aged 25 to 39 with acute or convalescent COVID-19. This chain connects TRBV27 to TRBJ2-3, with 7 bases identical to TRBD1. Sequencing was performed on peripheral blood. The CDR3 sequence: CASSWENRGYTDTQYF. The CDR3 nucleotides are TGTGCCAGCAGCTGGGAGAACAGGGGATACACAGATACGCAGTATTTT.